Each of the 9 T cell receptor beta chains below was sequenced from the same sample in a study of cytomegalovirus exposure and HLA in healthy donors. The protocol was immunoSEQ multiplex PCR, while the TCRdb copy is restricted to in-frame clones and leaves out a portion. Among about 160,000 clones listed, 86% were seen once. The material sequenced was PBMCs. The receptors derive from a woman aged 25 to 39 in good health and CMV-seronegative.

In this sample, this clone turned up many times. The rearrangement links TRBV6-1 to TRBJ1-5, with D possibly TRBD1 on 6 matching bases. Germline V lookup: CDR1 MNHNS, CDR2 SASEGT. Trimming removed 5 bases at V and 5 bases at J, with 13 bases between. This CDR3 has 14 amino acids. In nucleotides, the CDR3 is TGTGCCAGCAGTAACAGGGTCAAAGATCAGCCCCAGCATTTT. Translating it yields CASSNRVKDQPQHF.

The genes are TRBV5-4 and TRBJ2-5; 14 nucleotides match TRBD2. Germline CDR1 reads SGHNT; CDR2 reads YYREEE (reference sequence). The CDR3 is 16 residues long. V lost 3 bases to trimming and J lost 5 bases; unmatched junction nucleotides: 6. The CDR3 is CASSWATSGGAETQYF. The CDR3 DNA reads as TGTGCCAGCAGCTGGGCGACTAGCGGGGGGGCGGAGACCCAGTACTTC.

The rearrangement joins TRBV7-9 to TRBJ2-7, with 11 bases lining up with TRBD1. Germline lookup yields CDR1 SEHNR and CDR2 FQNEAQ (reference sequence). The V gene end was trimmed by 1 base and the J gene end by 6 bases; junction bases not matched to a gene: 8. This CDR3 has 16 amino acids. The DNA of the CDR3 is TGTGCCAGCAGCTTAGGACGGGACAGGGGGAAGGGCGAGCAGTACTTC. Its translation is CASSLGRDRGKGEQYF.

Here the CDR3 DNA reads TGTGCCAGCAGTTTTGGGGATAACTCCTACGAGCAGTACTTC. Amino acids: CASSFGDNSYEQYF. The chain recombines TRBV28 with TRBJ2-7; the D is unclear. Trimming stripped 3 bases from V and 0 bases from J, with 9 bases between. Germline V gives CDR1 MDHEN, CDR2 SYDVKM. This CDR3 spans 14 amino acids.

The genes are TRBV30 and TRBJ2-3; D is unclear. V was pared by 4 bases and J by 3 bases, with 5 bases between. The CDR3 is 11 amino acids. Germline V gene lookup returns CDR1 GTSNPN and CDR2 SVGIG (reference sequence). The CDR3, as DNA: TGTGCCTGGACAGATACAGATACGCAGTATTTT. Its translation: CAWTDTDTQYF.

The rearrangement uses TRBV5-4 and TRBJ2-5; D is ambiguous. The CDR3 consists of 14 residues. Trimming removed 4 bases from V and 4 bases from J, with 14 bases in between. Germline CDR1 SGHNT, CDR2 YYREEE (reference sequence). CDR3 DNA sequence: TGTGCCAGCAGCACACGGACGGCCGGAGAGACCCAGTACTTC. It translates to CASSTRTAGETQYF.

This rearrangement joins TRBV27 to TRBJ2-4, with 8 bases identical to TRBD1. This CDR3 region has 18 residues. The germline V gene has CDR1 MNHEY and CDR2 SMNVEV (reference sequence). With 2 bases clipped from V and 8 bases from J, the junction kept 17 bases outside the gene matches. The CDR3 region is CASSLRYSLGQGSDIQYF. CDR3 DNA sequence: TGTGCCAGCAGTTTACGTTACTCCTTAGGACAGGGTTCGGACATTCAGTACTTC.

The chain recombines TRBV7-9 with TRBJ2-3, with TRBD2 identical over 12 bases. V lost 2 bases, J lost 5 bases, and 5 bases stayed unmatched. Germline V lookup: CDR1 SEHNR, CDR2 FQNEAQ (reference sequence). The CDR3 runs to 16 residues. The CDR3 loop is CASSLWTSGVIDTQYF. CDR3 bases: TGTGCCAGCAGCTTATGGACTAGCGGGGTCATAGATACGCAGTATTTT.

The CDR3 coding sequence is TGTGCCAGCAGCTTAGTTGAGGACAGGGGGTTCTACGAGCAGTACTTC. This translates into CASSLVEDRGFYEQYF. The chain links TRBV7-2 to TRBJ2-7; 10 bases line up with TRBD1. Per the germline V gene, CDR1 is SGHTA and CDR2 is FQGNSA. V was pared by 1 base and J by 3 bases, with 6 bases of the junction left unmatched. This CDR3 region has 16 residues.